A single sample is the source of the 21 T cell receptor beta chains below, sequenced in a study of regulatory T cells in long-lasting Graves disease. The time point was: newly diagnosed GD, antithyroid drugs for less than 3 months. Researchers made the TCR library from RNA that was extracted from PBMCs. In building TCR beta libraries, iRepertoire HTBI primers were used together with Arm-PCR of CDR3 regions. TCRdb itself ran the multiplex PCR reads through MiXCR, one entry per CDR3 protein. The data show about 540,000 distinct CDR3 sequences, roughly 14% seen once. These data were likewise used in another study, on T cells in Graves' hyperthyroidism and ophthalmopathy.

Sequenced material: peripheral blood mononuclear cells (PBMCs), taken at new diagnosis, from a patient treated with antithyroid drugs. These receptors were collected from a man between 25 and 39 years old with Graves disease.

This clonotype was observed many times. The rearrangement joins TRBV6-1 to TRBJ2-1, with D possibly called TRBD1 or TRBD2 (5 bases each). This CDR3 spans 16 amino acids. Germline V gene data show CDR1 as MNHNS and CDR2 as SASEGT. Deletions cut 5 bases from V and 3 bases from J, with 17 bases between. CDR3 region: CASSLSGTENYNEQFF. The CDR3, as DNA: TGTGCCAGCAGTCTTTCAGGGACGGAGAACTACAATGAGCAGTTCTTC.

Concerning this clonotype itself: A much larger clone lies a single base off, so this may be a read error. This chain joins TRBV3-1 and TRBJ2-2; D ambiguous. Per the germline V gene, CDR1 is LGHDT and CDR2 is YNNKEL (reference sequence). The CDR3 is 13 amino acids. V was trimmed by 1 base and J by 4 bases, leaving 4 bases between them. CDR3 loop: CASSQGATGELFF. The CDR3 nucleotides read TGTGCCAGCAGCCAAGGTGCCACCGGGGAGCTGTTTTTT.

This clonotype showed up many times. In nucleotides, the CDR3 is TGTGCCAGCAGCCCGGGACAGGTCAGCTCCTACGAGCAGTACTTC. Translated, it gives CASSPGQVSSYEQYF. The chain has TRBV3-1 and TRBJ2-7; TRBD1 matches at 8 bases. The CDR3 runs to 15 residues. V was clipped by 4 bases and J by 0 bases; unmatched bases: 5. CDR1 LGHDT and CDR2 YNNKEL come from the germline V gene (reference sequence).

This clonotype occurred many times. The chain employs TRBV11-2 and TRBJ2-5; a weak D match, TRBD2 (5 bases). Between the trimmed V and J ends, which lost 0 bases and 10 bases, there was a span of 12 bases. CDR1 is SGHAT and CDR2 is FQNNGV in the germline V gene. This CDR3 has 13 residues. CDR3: CASSLDQGGDQYF. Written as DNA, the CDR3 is TGTGCCAGCAGCTTAGATCAAGGAGGTGACCAGTACTTC.

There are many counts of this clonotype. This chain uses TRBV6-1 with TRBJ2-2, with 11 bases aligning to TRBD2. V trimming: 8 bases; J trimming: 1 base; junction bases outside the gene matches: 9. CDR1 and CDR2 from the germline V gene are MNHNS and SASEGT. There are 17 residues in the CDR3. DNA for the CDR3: TGTGCCAGCTCCTTAGCGGGAGGGCCGGGGAACACCGGGGAGCTGTTTTTT. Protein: CASSLAGGPGNTGELFF.

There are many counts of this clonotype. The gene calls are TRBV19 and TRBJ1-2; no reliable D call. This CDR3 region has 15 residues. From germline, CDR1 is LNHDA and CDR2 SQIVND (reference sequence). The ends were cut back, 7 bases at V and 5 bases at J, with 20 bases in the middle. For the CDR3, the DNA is TGTGCCAGTACCCCGAAGGCCGCGTCGGGATATGGCTACACCTTC. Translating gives CASTPKAASGYGYTF.

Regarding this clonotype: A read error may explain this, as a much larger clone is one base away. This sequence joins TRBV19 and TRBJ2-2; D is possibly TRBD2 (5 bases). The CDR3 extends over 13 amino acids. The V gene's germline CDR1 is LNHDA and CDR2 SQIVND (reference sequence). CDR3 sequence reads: CASSMVPTGEPFF. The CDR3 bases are TGTGCCAGTAGTATGGTTCCTACCGGGGAGCCGTTTTTT.

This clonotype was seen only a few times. The CDR3 DNA is TGCAGCGGCCTACTGACGCTGATGGCAGGGGAAGGCTACACCTTC. This translates into CSGLLTLMAGEGYTF. The chain links TRBV29-1 to TRBJ1-2, with a possible D match to TRBD1 (6 bases). The CDR3 contains 15 residues. The germline V gene has CDR1 SQVTM and CDR2 ANQGSEA. V gave up 7 bases and J gave up 8 bases, with 26 bases separating them.

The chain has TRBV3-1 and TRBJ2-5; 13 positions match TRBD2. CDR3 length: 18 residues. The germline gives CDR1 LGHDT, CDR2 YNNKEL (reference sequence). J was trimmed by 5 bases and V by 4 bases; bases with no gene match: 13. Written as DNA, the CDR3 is TGTGCCAGCAGCCCGGGGACTAGCGGGGCTTGGTCGTGGGAGACCCAGTACTTC. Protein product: CASSPGTSGAWSWETQYF.

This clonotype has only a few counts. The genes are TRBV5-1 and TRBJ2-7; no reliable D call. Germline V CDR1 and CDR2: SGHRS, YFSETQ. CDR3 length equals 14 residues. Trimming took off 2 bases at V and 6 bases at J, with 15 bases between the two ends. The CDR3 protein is CASSFLTRSGEQYF. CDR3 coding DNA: TGCGCCAGCAGCTTCTTAACCCGCTCAGGCGAGCAGTACTTC.

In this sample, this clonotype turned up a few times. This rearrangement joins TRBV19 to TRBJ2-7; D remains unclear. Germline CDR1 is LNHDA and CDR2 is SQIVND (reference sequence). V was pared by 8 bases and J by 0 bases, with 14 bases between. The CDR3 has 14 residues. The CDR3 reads CASRRQANSYEQYF. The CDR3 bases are TGTGCCAGTCGCCGCCAGGCGAACTCCTACGAGCAGTACTTC.

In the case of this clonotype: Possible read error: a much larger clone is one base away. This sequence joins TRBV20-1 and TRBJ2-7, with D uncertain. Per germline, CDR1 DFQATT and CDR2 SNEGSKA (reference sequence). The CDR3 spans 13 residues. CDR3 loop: CSARSDGSCEQYF. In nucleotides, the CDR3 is TGCAGTGCAAGGAGTGATGGCTCCTGCGAGCAGTACTTC.

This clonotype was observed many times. This CDR3 is CASSGPTNEQFF. CDR3 bases: TGTGCCAGCAGTGGTCCAACAAATGAGCAGTTCTTC. The V call is TRBV2, the J call TRBJ2-1; D uncertain. V was shortened by 4 bases and J by 7 bases, with 8 bases between the two germline ends. CDR3 length: 12 residues. The germline V gene encodes CDR1 SNHLY and CDR2 FYNNEI. Filled out from reference TRBV2 and TRBJ2-1, the complete variable domain reads EPEVTQTPSHQVTQMGQEVILRCVPISNHLYFYWYRQILGQKVEFLVSFYNNEISEKSEIFDDQFSVERPDGSNFTLKIRSTKLEDSAMYFCASSGPTNEQFFGPGTRLTVL.

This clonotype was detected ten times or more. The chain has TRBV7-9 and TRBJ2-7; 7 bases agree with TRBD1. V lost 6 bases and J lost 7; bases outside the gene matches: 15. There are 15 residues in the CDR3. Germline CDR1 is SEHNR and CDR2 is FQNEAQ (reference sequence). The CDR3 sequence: CASRLIPDRVEEQYF. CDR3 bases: TGTGCCAGCAGACTTATTCCCGACAGGGTCGAGGAGCAGTACTTC.

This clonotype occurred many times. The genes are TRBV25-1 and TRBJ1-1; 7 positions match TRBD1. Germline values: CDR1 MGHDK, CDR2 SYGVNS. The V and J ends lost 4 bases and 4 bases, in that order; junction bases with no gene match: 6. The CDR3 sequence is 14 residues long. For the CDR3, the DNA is TGTGCCAGCAGTGCGGCAGGGGGAAGCACTGAAGCTTTCTTT. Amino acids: CASSAAGGSTEAFF.

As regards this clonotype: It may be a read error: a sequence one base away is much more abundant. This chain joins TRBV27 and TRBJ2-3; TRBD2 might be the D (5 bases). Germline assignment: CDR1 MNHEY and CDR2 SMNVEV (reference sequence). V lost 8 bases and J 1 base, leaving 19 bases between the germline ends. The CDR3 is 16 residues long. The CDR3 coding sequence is TGTGCCAGCGGTATTCGTCGGGGAAGGGGCACAGATACGCAGTATTTT. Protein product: CASGIRRGRGTDTQYF.

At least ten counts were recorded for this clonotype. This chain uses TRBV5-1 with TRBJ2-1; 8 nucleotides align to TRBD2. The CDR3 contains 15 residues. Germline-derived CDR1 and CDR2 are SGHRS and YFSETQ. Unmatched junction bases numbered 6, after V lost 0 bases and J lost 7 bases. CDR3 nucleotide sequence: TGCGCCAGCAGCTTGGCCATGGCGGGAGGTAATGAGCAGTTCTTC. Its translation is CASSLAMAGGNEQFF.

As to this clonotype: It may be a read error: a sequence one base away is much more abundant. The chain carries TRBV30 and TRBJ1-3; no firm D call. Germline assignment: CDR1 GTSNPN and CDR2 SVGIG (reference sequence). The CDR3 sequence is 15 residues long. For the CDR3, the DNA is TGTGCCTGGAGTGCCGATGATCTCTCTGGAAACACCATATGTTTT. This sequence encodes CAWSADDLSGNTICF. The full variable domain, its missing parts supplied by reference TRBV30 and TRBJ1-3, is SQTIHQWPATLVQPVGSPLSLECTVEGTSNPNLYWYRQAAGRGLQLLFYSVGIGQISSEVPQNLSASRPQDRQFILSSKKLLLSDSGFYLCAWSADDLSGNTICFGEGSWLTVV.

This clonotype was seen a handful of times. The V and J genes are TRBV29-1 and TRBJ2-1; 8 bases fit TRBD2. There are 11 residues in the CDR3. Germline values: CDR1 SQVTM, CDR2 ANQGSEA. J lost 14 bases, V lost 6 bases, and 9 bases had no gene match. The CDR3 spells CSVVLAGYEFF. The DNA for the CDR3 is TGCAGCGTAGTCCTAGCGGGCTACGAGTTCTTC.

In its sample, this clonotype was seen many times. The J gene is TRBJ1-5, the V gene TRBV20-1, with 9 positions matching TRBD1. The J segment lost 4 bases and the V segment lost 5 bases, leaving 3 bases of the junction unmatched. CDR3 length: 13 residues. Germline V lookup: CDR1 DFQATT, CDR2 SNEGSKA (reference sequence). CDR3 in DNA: TGCAGTGCTTCCGGGACAGGGAATCAGCCCCAGCATTTT. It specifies CSASGTGNQPQHF.

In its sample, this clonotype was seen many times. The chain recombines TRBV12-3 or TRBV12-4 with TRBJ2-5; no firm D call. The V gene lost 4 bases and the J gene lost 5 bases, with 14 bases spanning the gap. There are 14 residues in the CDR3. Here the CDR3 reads CASSSPDSTETQYF. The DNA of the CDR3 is TGTGCCAGCAGTTCCCCCGATAGCACGGAGACCCAGTACTTC.